Listed here are 15 T cell receptor beta chains from one sample, sequenced in a study of blood T cell repertoires in COVID-19. Method: immunoSEQ multiplex PCR; TCRdb's copy keeps in-frame clones and lacks some. This table holds roughly 100,000 clones, approximately 92% found once. The sequenced sample was peripheral blood. These receptors were obtained from a man in his late teens or twenties with acute or convalescent COVID-19.

The rearrangement links TRBV7-9 to TRBJ1-3; no firm D call. The CDR3 extends over 12 amino acids. Germline V gene lookup returns CDR1 SEHNR and CDR2 FQNEAQ (reference sequence). Trimming took off 7 bases at V and 2 bases at J, with 6 bases between the two ends. The CDR3 DNA is TGTGCCAGCACGACGGCTGGAAACACCATATATTTT. Residues: CASTTAGNTIYF.

V usage is TRBV2 and J usage is TRBJ2-2; 7 nucleotides align to TRBD2. V lost 6 bases and J lost 5; bases outside the gene matches: 6. CDR3 length: 14 residues. CDR1 is SNHLY and CDR2 is FYNNEI in the germline V gene. CDR3 sequence reads: CASRASGTTGELFF. CDR3 bases: TGTGCCAGCAGGGCTAGCGGAACTACCGGGGAGCTGTTTTTT. Based on the CDR3 plus reference TRBV2 and TRBJ2-2, the full variable domain is EPEVTQTPSHQVTQMGQEVILRCVPISNHLYFYWYRQILGQKVEFLVSFYNNEISEKSEIFDDQFSVERPDGSNFTLKIRSTKLEDSAMYFCASRASGTTGELFFGEGSRLTVL.

This clone was recorded once. V gene TRBV6-2 or TRBV6-3 combines with J gene TRBJ2-4; 8 bases align to TRBD1. This CDR3 is 15 amino acids long. Germline values: CDR1 MNHEY, CDR2 SVGEGT. V lost 6 bases, J lost 0 bases, and 4 bases stayed unmatched. CDR3 bases: TGTGCCAGCAGCGACAGGGGTCTAGCCAAAAACATTCAGTACTTC. It specifies CASSDRGLAKNIQYF.

This chain uses TRBV3-1 (or the pseudogene TRBV3-2) with TRBJ2-4; possible D gene TRBD2, 6 bases. V was shortened by 4 bases and J by 0 bases, with 13 bases between the two germline ends. The CDR3 extends over 16 amino acids. Germline V lookup: CDR1 LGHDT, CDR2 YNNKEL (reference sequence). The chain's CDR3 is CASSPFSGLAKNIQYF. DNA for the CDR3: TGTGCCAGCAGCCCTTTTAGCGGCTTAGCCAAAAACATTCAGTACTTC.

This sequence joins TRBV7-2 and TRBJ2-1; no clear D gene. The CDR3 length is 13 residues. Trimming removed 2 bases at V and 5 bases at J, with 7 bases between. CDR1 and CDR2 from the germline V gene are SGHTA and FQGNSA. The DNA of the CDR3 is TGTGCCAGCAGCTTATGGGCGAACAATGAGCAGTTCTTC. Amino acid sequence: CASSLWANNEQFF.

The chain employs TRBV9 and TRBJ1-1; no definite D call. Germline V gives CDR1 SGDLS, CDR2 YYNGEE. The CDR3 is made up of 11 amino acids. Trimming took 8 bases from V and 9 from J, leaving 14 bases between them. CDR3 sequence reads: CARTQEIQAFF. CDR3 DNA sequence: TGTGCCAGAACTCAAGAAATTCAAGCTTTCTTT.

The V gene is TRBV24-1, the J gene TRBJ2-2; perhaps TRBD1 as D (6 bases). The germline gives CDR1 KGHDR, CDR2 SFDVKD. CDR3 length equals 15 residues. With 3 bases removed from V and 1 base from J, the gap between germline ends came to 8 bases. CDR3 region: CATSDATGNTGELFF. CDR3 DNA: TGTGCCACCAGTGATGCGACAGGGAACACCGGGGAGCTGTTTTTT.

The chain carries TRBV29-1 and TRBJ2-2; 7 bases fit TRBD1. The CDR3 is 14 residues long. The junction had 3 bases not matched to a gene; V was cut back by 3 bases and J by 2 bases. In germline, CDR1 is SQVTM, CDR2 ANQGSEA. CDR3 sequence (DNA): TGCAGCGTTGATGGGACAGCAAACACCGGGGAGCTGTTTTTT. It codes for CSVDGTANTGELFF.

In this sample, this clone turned up once. The J gene is TRBJ2-3, the V gene TRBV9, with 13 bases identical to TRBD2. This CDR3 has 16 residues. The ends lost 4 bases at V and 1 base at J; junction bases unmatched: 3. CDR1 SGDLS and CDR2 YYNGEE come from the germline V gene. CDR3 coding DNA: TGTGCCAGCAGCCCCGGGACTAGCGGGGGCACAGATACGCAGTATTTT. Its translation: CASSPGTSGGTDTQYF.

This clone was detected once. This rearrangement joins TRBV2 to TRBJ1-4; D remains ambiguous. From germline, CDR1 is SNHLY and CDR2 FYNNEI. The CDR3 extends over 14 amino acids. V was pared by 5 bases and J by 1 base, with 8 bases between. The CDR3 loop is CASSRRETNEKLFF. The CDR3 nucleotides read TGTGCCAGCAGTAGGAGGGAAACTAATGAAAAACTGTTTTTT.

This chain links TRBV28 with TRBJ1-2; D may be TRBD1 (5 bases). There are 16 residues in the CDR3. CDR1 is MDHEN and CDR2 is SYDVKM in the germline V gene. The germline V and J ends were trimmed by 1 base and 3 bases, with 15 bases remaining between them. The CDR3 region is CASSLLPPGVDYGYTF. DNA of the CDR3: TGTGCCAGCAGTTTATTACCCCCGGGGGTGGACTATGGCTACACCTTC.

The chain employs TRBV7-2 and TRBJ1-1; D might be TRBD1 (6 bases). V shed 3 bases and J shed 1 base, with 12 bases lying between them. The CDR3 runs to 15 residues. Germline lookup yields CDR1 SGHTA and CDR2 FQGNSA. The CDR3 DNA sequence: TGTGCCAGCAGCTTTCCGGGACATGCGAACACTGAAGCTTTCTTT. This translates into CASSFPGHANTEAFF.

The rearrangement joins TRBV5-6 to TRBJ2-2, with D uncertain. V lost 2 bases and J 0 bases, leaving 8 bases between the germline ends. Germline-derived CDR1 and CDR2 are SGHDT and YYEEEE. This CDR3 region has 15 residues. The CDR3: CASSFAGPNTGELFF. CDR3 in DNA: TGTGCCAGCAGCTTCGCCGGTCCGAACACCGGGGAGCTGTTTTTT.

The genes are TRBV25-1 and TRBJ2-2; D might be TRBD1 (6 bases). Per the germline V gene, CDR1 is MGHDK and CDR2 is SYGVNS. V was cut by 1 base and J by 5 bases, with 14 bases left in between. The CDR3 totals 16 residues. The CDR3 sequence: CASSESTGSTTGELFF. CDR3 nucleotides: TGTGCCAGCAGTGAATCGACAGGTAGTACTACCGGGGAGCTGTTTTTT.

The V call is TRBV18, the J call TRBJ2-1, with D maybe TRBD2 (5 bases). CDR3 length equals 15 residues. Per the germline V gene, CDR1 is KGHSH and CDR2 is LQKENI. Trimming took off 0 bases at V and 4 bases at J, with 10 bases between the two ends. CDR3 coding DNA: TGTGCCAGCTCACCACCGGAGGCTCCTTACAATGAGCAGTTCTTC. Translated, it gives CASSPPEAPYNEQFF.